The 27 T cell receptor beta chains in this list originate from one sample, sequenced in a study of CD4 T cells in relation to SARS-CoV-2 and coronaviruses. The unexposed donors gave CD4+ T cells in about 2011-2019, prior to COVID-19. CD4+ T cells were isolated from the cells after nine to eleven days of culture. The antigens of these receptors remain unknown. Libraries were prepared by immunoSEQ multiplex PCR; TCRdb keeps only in-frame clonotypes and omits some of them. Among fewer than 25,000 clones, 76% were seen once, and the ten largest hold about 30%. Sequencing was carried out using CD4+ T cells from PBMCs, cultured in vitro. These receptors were collected from a human donor in good health.

The rearrangement joins TRBV12-5 to TRBJ1-2; D not resolved. The ends were cut back, 2 bases at V and 6 bases at J, with 16 bases in the middle. Germline V gene lookup returns CDR1 LGHNT and CDR2 FRNRAP. The CDR3 contains 15 residues. CDR3 nucleotide sequence: TGTGCTAGTGGTTTGCCCCAGGCAGGCATCGATGGCTACACCTTC. This codes for CASGLPQAGIDGYTF.

The chain combines TRBV27 with TRBJ2-5, with 11 nucleotides matching TRBD1. The CDR3 has 15 amino acids. CDR1 is MNHEY, CDR2 SMNVEV, per germline (reference sequence). With 4 bases clipped from V and 5 bases from J, the junction kept 6 bases outside the gene matches. The CDR3 coding sequence is TGTGCCAGCAGTTCGGGGACAGGGGGTGCTGAGACCCAGTACTTC. As protein: CASSSGTGGAETQYF.

This sequence joins TRBV12-5 and TRBJ2-1; TRBD1 aligns across 8 bases. The V segment lost 1 base and the J segment 13 bases; nucleotides outside the gene matches: 6. The CDR3 spans 13 residues. Looked up from germline, CDR1 is LGHNT and CDR2 is FRNRAP. The CDR3 loop is CASGLGQTGEQFF. CDR3 sequence (DNA): TGTGCTAGTGGTTTGGGCCAGACAGGGGAACAGTTCTTC. The full variable domain, in which reference TRBV12-5 and TRBJ2-1 provide the parts outside the CDR3, is DARVTQTPRHKVTEMGQEVTMRCQPILGHNTVFWYRQTMMQGLELLAYFRNRAPLDDSGMPKDRFSAEMPDATLATLKIQPSEPRDSAVYFCASGLGQTGEQFFGPGTRLTVL.

The chain employs TRBV18 and TRBJ2-3; 7 bases line up with TRBD1. Trimming removed 3 bases from V and 2 bases from J; junction bases left unmatched: 8. The length of the CDR3 is 16 residues. Germline CDR1 reads KGHSH; CDR2 reads LQKENI. CDR3 DNA sequence: TGTGCCAGCTCACCCGGGACAGCCTTTACCACAGATACGCAGTATTTT. Translating gives CASSPGTAFTTDTQYF.

This clone was recorded once. The gene calls are TRBV19 and TRBJ2-7, with a weak D call TRBD2 (6 bases). Germline CDR1 and CDR2: LNHDA and SQIVND (reference sequence). V shed 6 bases and J shed 0 bases, with 15 bases lying between them. The CDR3 runs to 15 residues. CDR3 region: CASSETEGYSYEQYF. Here the CDR3 DNA reads TGTGCCAGTAGCGAAACGGAGGGGTACTCCTACGAGCAGTACTTC.

The gene calls are TRBV7-3 and TRBJ2-1, with 7 bases lining up with TRBD2. The CDR3 loop spans 16 amino acids. In germline, CDR1 is SGHTA, CDR2 FQGTGA. The V and J ends lost 5 bases and 2 bases, in that order; junction bases with no gene match: 9. The CDR3 reads CASSPSGDDTYNEQFF. The CDR3 DNA is TGTGCCAGCAGCCCAAGCGGGGACGACACCTACAATGAGCAGTTCTTC.

The rearrangement uses TRBV2 and TRBJ1-2; D possibly corresponds to TRBD1 (5 bases). The CDR3 extends over 14 amino acids. The ends were cut back, 4 bases at V and 4 bases at J, with 13 bases in the middle. The germline gives CDR1 SNHLY, CDR2 FYNNEI. CDR3 loop: CASSGSQVPYGYTF. The CDR3 DNA reads as TGTGCCAGCAGTGGGTCACAGGTGCCCTATGGCTACACCTTC. The whole variable domain, remainder taken from reference TRBV2 and TRBJ1-2, is EPEVTQTPSHQVTQMGQEVILRCVPISNHLYFYWYRQILGQKVEFLVSFYNNEISEKSEIFDDQFSVERPDGSNFTLKIRSTKLEDSAMYFCASSGSQVPYGYTFGSGTRLTVV.

This clone was seen more than once but under ten times. J is TRBJ2-7 and V is TRBV3-1 (or the pseudogene TRBV3-2); 7 positions agree with TRBD2. In germline, CDR1 is LGHDT, CDR2 YNNKEL (reference sequence). V shed 4 bases and J 7 bases; nucleotides not matched to a gene: 4. The CDR3 sequence is 12 residues long. This CDR3 is CASSPREREQYF. In nucleotides, the CDR3 is TGTGCCAGCAGCCCGCGGGAGAGGGAGCAGTACTTC.

The V call is TRBV10-3, the J call TRBJ1-4; 7 bases are a match to TRBD1. Germline-derived CDR1 and CDR2 are ENHRY and SYGVKD. This CDR3 is built from 13 residues. V shed 11 bases, J shed 5 bases, and the junction held 8 bases outside the gene matches. In DNA, the CDR3 is TGTGCCGCCCGACAGGGACGGAATGAAAAACTGTTTTTT. Residues: CAARQGRNEKLFF.

The V gene is TRBV7-9, the J gene TRBJ2-7; TRBD1 matches at 7 bases. Germline V CDR1 and CDR2: SEHNR, FQNEAQ (reference sequence). The length of the CDR3 is 11 residues. With V trimmed by 5 bases and J by 6 bases, 1 base remained unmatched. The CDR3 region has the DNA TGTGCCAGCAGCCCAGGGGGCGAGCAGTACTTC. This gives the protein CASSPGGEQYF.

This clone was seen only once. This rearrangement joins TRBV7-8 to TRBJ2-7; 7 bases agree with TRBD1. J was trimmed by 0 bases and V by 5 bases; bases with no gene match: 4. This CDR3 is built from 14 residues. Germline values: CDR1 SGHVS, CDR2 FQNEAQ. The CDR3 is CASSLGQPSYEQYF. The CDR3 nucleotides read TGTGCCAGCAGCCTGGGACAGCCCTCCTACGAGCAGTACTTC.

The rearrangement uses TRBV19 and TRBJ2-1; 13 bases agree with TRBD2. Per germline, CDR1 LNHDA and CDR2 SQIVND (reference sequence). CDR3 length equals 17 residues. V was clipped by 5 bases and J by 5 bases; unmatched bases: 9. The CDR3 loop is CASSRLLAGGSHNEQFF. The CDR3 DNA is TGTGCCAGTAGTCGTTTACTAGCGGGAGGGTCCCACAATGAGCAGTTCTTC.

This CDR3 reads CASSPPAARNYEQYF. The CDR3 region has the DNA TGTGCCAGCTCACCACCGGCAGCCAGAAACTACGAGCAGTACTTC. The chain carries TRBV18 and TRBJ2-7; no definite D call. There are 15 residues in the CDR3. Germline loops: CDR1 KGHSH, CDR2 LQKENI. V was cut by 0 bases and J by 3 bases, with 12 bases left in between.

V usage is TRBV4-1 and J usage is TRBJ2-1; TRBD1 matches 8 bases. The CDR3 runs 13 residues. Germline V gives CDR1 MGHRA, CDR2 YSYEKL. The V gene end was trimmed by 7 bases and the J gene end by 6 bases; junction bases not matched to a gene: 5. The CDR3 loop reads CASTDRGLNEQFF. CDR3 sequence (DNA): TGCGCCAGCACCGACAGGGGCCTCAATGAGCAGTTCTTC.

The chain recombines TRBV11-3 with TRBJ2-1; 10 bases match TRBD2. The germline V gene has CDR1 SGHNT and CDR2 YENEEA. CDR3 length: 15 amino acids. Losses at the gene ends were 4 bases for V and 6 bases for J; bases not matched to a gene: 6. CDR3 sequence reads: CASSSRSGGSNEQFF. CDR3 DNA: TGTGCCAGCAGCTCCCGTAGCGGGGGGAGCAATGAGCAGTTCTTC.

The rearrangement uses TRBV7-9 and TRBJ1-5; a weak D match, TRBD1 (6 bases). The CDR3 totals 16 residues. CDR1 and CDR2 from the germline V gene are SEHNR and FQNEAQ (reference sequence). Between the trimmed V and J ends, which lost 6 bases and 5 bases, there was a span of 20 bases. This CDR3 reads CASRYPAQGSHQPQHF. CDR3 sequence (DNA): TGTGCCAGCAGATACCCGGCGCAGGGGAGCCATCAGCCCCAGCATTTT.

This clone was recorded a few times. Other DNA sequences of this sample code for an identical CDR3. V is TRBV12-3 or TRBV12-4 and J is TRBJ2-2; D call uncertain. This CDR3 region has 13 residues. Trimming stripped 1 base from V and 4 bases from J, with 4 bases between. The CDR3 region has the DNA TGTGCCAGCAGTTTAGGGGTCACCGGGGAGCTGTTTTTT. This sequence encodes CASSLGVTGELFF.

The chain recombines TRBV28 with TRBJ1-1; no clear D. Germline CDR1 reads MDHEN; CDR2 reads SYDVKM. The V end was cut by 5 bases, the J end by 12 bases, with 19 bases between. This CDR3 is 13 amino acids long. CDR3 region: CASSQGSLRTSFF. In DNA, the CDR3 is TGTGCCAGCAGTCAAGGGTCCTTGCGGACGTCTTTCTTT.

This chain's CDR3 is CASSWGTTGANVLTF. The CDR3 nucleotides read TGTGCCAGCAGTTGGGGTACTACTGGGGCCAACGTCCTGACTTTC. The chain combines TRBV6-5 with TRBJ2-6; no clear D gene. CDR1 and CDR2 (germline): MNHEY, SVGAGI. Deletions cut 4 bases from V and 2 bases from J, with 9 bases between. CDR3 length equals 15 residues.

The rearrangement joins TRBV27 to TRBJ1-4; 12 nucleotides agree with TRBD1. The CDR3 extends over 18 amino acids. Germline loops: CDR1 MNHEY, CDR2 SMNVEV (reference sequence). V lost 2 bases, J lost 7 bases, and 11 bases stayed unmatched. This CDR3 is CASSLAGQGALTSEKLFF. DNA of the CDR3: TGTGCCAGCAGTTTAGCGGGACAGGGGGCACTAACTTCTGAAAAACTGTTTTTT.

V gene TRBV25-1 combines with J gene TRBJ2-7; 10 bases are a match to TRBD2. Germline V lookup: CDR1 MGHDK, CDR2 SYGVNS. The CDR3 length is 17 residues. V shed 2 bases, J shed 2 bases, and the junction held 9 bases outside the gene matches. CDR3 DNA: TGTGCCAGCAGTGAACCTCCAACTAGCGGGGCAACCTACGAGCAGTACTTC. Its translation is CASSEPPTSGATYEQYF.

Here the CDR3 DNA reads TGCGCCAGCAGCCAAGGACCCGGGTACACAGATACGCAGTATTTT. Translated: CASSQGPGYTDTQYF. This rearrangement joins TRBV4-1 to TRBJ2-3; no definite D call. The V gene's germline CDR1 is MGHRA and CDR2 YSYEKL. Trimming pared 1 base from V and 2 bases from J, leaving 10 bases between. This CDR3 is 15 amino acids long.

The chain recombines TRBV30 with TRBJ1-1; D not certain. The CDR3 covers 13 residues. V was shortened by 0 bases and J by 8 bases, with 13 bases between the two germline ends. CDR1 is GTSNPN, CDR2 SVGIG, per germline (reference sequence). The CDR3 spells CAWSVPAEPEAFF. The CDR3 DNA reads TGTGCCTGGAGTGTTCCCGCCGAACCCGAAGCTTTCTTT. The complete variable domain, with remaining parts taken from reference TRBV30 and TRBJ1-1, reads SQTIHQWPATLVQPVGSPLSLECTVEGTSNPNLYWYRQAAGRGLQLLFYSVGIGQISSEVPQNLSASRPQDRQFILSSKKLLLSDSGFYLCAWSVPAEPEAFFGQGTRLTVV.

The chain carries TRBV14 and TRBJ2-1, with 11 bases that match TRBD2. The CDR3 sequence is 21 residues long. CDR1 and CDR2 from the germline V gene are SGHDN and FVKESK. With V trimmed by 0 bases and J by 4 bases, 17 bases remained unmatched. CDR3 in DNA: TGTGCCAGCAGCCAAGAAGGTCGGGGTAGCGGGAGGGTCTGGTATTACAATGAGCAGTTCTTC. Translated, it gives CASSQEGRGSGRVWYYNEQFF.

The rearrangement uses TRBV9 and TRBJ2-1; 7 bases match TRBD2. This CDR3 is built from 15 residues. V trimming: 3 bases; J trimming: 8 bases; junction bases outside the gene matches: 11. Germline V lookup: CDR1 SGDLS, CDR2 YYNGEE. The CDR3 protein is CASSGRDYTIDEQFF. The DNA for the CDR3 is TGTGCCAGCAGCGGCCGGGACTATACGATCGATGAGCAGTTCTTC.

This clone has only a few counts. This chain links TRBV7-9 with TRBJ1-2, with D unresolved. Trimming shortened V by 5 bases and J by 3 bases, and 7 bases separated the two germline ends. CDR1 is SEHNR and CDR2 is FQNEAQ in the germline V gene (reference sequence). The CDR3 sequence is 12 residues long. Here the CDR3 DNA reads TGTGCCAGCAGCCCCAGTTACTATGGCTACACCTTC. It encodes CASSPSYYGYTF.

CDR3 region: CASRFLAGYNEQFF. CDR3 nucleotide sequence: TGTGCCAGTAGGTTCCTAGCGGGGTACAATGAGCAGTTCTTC. The chain links TRBV19 to TRBJ2-1; TRBD2 agrees at 9 bases. The ends lost 6 bases at V and 4 bases at J; junction bases unmatched: 4. Germline V CDR1 and CDR2: LNHDA, SQIVND (reference sequence). The CDR3 has 14 amino acids.